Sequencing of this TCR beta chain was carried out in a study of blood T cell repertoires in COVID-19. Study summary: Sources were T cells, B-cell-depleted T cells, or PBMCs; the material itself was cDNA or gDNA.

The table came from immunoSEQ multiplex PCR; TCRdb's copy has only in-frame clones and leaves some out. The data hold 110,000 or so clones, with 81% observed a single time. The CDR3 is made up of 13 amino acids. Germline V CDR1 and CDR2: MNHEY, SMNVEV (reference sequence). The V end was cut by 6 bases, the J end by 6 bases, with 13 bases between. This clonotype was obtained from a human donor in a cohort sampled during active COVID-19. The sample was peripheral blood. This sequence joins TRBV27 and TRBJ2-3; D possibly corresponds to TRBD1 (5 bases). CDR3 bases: TGTGCCAGCAGAGCCGAGTGGGGCGATACGCAGTATTTT. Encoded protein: CASRAEWGDTQYF.